The 5 T cell receptor beta chains reported below all come from one sample, sequenced in a study of regulatory T cells. General observations from the study: Hydrophobic residues at CDR3 positions 6 and 7 were enriched in conventional CD4+ T cells of CD3G-deficient patients.

Primers: 52 TRBV forward and 13 TRBJ reverse. Sequencing used immunoSEQ multiplex PCR; TCRdb keeps in-frame clones, though not all of them. The data contain 30,000 to 40,000 clones, 93% of them seen just once; the ten biggest clones take up approximately 0.98%. Their specific antigens are unknown. The sequenced sample consisted of conventional CD4+ T cells sorted from blood. The source is a child under 10 years old with CD3G deficiency.

The chain employs TRBV19 and TRBJ1-5, with D possibly TRBD1 on 6 matching bases. The CDR3 is 17 amino acids. The germline CDR1 and CDR2 sequences are LNHDA and SQIVND (reference sequence). Trimming shortened V by 10 bases and J by 0 bases, and 22 bases separated the two germline ends. CDR3 bases: TGTGCCATCTTCCCCTTGATGACAGGCTGTAGCAATCAGCCCCAGCATTTT. Translation gives CAIFPLMTGCSNQPQHF.

The chain couples TRBV5-1 to TRBJ2-3; D possibly corresponds to TRBD1 (5 bases). Deletions cut 2 bases from V and 2 bases from J, with 9 bases between. Germline CDR1 SGHRS, CDR2 YFSETQ. There are 14 residues in the CDR3. CDR3 amino acids: CASSFEQVTDTQYF. The CDR3 DNA follows: TGCGCCAGCAGCTTTGAACAGGTCACAGATACGCAGTATTTT. Combining the CDR3 with reference TRBV5-1 and TRBJ2-3 gives the whole variable domain KAGVTQTPRYLIKTRGQQVTLSCSPISGHRSVSWYQQTPGQGLQFLFEYFSETQRNKGNFPGRFSGRQFSNSRSEMNVSTLELGDSALYLCASSFEQVTDTQYFGPGTRLTVL.

This clone is termed medium-sized. V is TRBV18 and J is TRBJ2-7; D gene unclear. This CDR3 is 13 amino acids long. Trimming removed 3 bases from V and 6 bases from J, with 12 bases in between. Germline loops: CDR1 KGHSH, CDR2 LQKENI. The CDR3 DNA follows: TGTGCCAGCTCACCGGGAAGGTTCCGCGAGCAGTACTTC. It is translated as CASSPGRFREQYF. Combining the CDR3 with reference TRBV18 and TRBJ2-7 gives the whole variable domain NAGVMQNPRHLVRRRGQEARLRCSPMKGHSHVYWYRQLPEEGLKFMVYLQKENIIDESGMPKERFSAEFPKEGPSILRIQQVVRGDSAAYFCASSPGRFREQYFGPGTRLTVT.

The V and J genes are TRBV5-1 and TRBJ2-5; weak D call: TRBD1 (6 bases). Trimming left V 4 bases short and J 1 base short, with 11 bases between. The germline V gene encodes CDR1 SGHRS and CDR2 YFSETQ. The CDR3 runs 14 residues. The CDR3 loop is CASSPDRLQETQYF. In DNA, the CDR3 is TGCGCCAGCAGCCCTGACAGGCTCCAAGAGACCCAGTACTTC.

This sequence joins TRBV6-1 and TRBJ2-2; D is uncertain. Germline values: CDR1 MNHNS, CDR2 SASEGT. This CDR3 contains 13 residues. V lost 2 bases and J 4 bases, leaving 5 bases between the germline ends. The CDR3 sequence is CASSELGTGELFF. The CDR3 DNA sequence: TGTGCCAGCAGTGAACTGGGCACCGGGGAGCTGTTTTTT.